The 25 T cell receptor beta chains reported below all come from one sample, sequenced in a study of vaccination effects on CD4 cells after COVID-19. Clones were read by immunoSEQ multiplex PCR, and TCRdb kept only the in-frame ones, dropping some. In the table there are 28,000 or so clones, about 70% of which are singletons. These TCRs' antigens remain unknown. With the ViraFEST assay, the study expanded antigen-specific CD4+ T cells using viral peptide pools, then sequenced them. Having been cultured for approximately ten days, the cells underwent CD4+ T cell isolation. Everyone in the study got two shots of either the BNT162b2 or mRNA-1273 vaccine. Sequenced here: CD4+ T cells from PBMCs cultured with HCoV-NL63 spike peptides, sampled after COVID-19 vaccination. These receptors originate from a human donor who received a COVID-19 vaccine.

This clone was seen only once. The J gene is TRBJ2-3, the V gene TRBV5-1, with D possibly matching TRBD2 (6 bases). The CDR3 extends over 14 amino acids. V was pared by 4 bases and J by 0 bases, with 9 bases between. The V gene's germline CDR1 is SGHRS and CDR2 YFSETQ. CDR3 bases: TGCGCCAGCAGCCTCGGGGGTAGCACAGATACGCAGTATTTT. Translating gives CASSLGGSTDTQYF.

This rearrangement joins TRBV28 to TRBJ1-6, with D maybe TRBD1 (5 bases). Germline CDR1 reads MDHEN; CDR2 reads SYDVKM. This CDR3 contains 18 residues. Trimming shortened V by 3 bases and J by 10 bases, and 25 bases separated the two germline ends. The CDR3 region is CASSLRTFLRARESPLHF. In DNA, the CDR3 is TGTGCCAGCAGTTTGCGAACCTTTTTGCGGGCCAGGGAATCACCCCTCCACTTT.

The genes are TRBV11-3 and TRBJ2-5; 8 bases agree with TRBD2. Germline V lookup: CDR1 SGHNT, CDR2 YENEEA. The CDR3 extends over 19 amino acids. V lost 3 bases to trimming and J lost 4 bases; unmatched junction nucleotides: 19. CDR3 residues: CASSFTGTGESGGRETQYF. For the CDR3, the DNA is TGTGCCAGCAGCTTCACGGGCACGGGAGAAAGCGGGGGACGAGAGACCCAGTACTTC.

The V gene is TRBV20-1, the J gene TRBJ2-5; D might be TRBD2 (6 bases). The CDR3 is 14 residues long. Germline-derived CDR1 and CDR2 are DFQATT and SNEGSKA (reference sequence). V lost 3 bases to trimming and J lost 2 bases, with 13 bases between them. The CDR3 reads CSASGGTEQETQYF. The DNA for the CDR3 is TGCAGTGCTAGTGGGGGGACCGAACAAGAGACCCAGTACTTC.

CDR3 amino acids: CASSGPYNEQFF. DNA of the CDR3: TGTGCCAGCAGCGGCCCGTACAATGAGCAGTTCTTC. The rearrangement links TRBV12-3 or TRBV12-4 to TRBJ2-1, with unresolved D. The V gene lost 6 bases and the J gene lost 4 bases, with 7 bases spanning the gap. The CDR3 is 12 amino acids.

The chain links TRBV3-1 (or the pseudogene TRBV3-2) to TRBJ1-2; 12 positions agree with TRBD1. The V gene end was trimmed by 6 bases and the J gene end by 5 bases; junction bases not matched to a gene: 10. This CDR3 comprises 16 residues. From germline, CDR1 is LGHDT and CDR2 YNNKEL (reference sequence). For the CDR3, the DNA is TGTGCCAGCAGGGATGAAGGGACAGGGGGCCGGTATGGCTACACCTTC. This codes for CASRDEGTGGRYGYTF.

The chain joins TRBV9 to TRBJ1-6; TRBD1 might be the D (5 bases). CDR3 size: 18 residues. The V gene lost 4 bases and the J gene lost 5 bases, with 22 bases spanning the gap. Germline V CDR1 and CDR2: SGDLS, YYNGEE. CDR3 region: CASSPQLGPLYNNSPLHF. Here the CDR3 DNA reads TGTGCCAGCAGCCCCCAGTTGGGGCCTCTGTATAATAATTCACCCCTCCACTTT.

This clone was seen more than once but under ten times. Written as DNA, the CDR3 is TGTGCCATCGGGGGGACCCACTACGGGGGGGTGCAAAATGAGCAGTTCTTC. Its translation is CAIGGTHYGGVQNEQFF. The chain joins TRBV10-3 to TRBJ2-1; 8 bases fit TRBD2. The length of the CDR3 is 17 residues. The germline V gene encodes CDR1 ENHRY and CDR2 SYGVKD. Losses at the gene ends were 8 bases for V and 7 bases for J; bases not matched to a gene: 19.

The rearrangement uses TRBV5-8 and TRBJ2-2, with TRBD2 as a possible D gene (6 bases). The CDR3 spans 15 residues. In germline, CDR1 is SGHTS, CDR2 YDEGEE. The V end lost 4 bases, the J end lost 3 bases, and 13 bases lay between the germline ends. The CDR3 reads CASSRDGGYTGELFF. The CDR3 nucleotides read TGTGCCAGCAGCCGTGACGGGGGTTACACCGGGGAGCTGTTTTTT.

The DNA of the CDR3 is TGTGCCAGCAGTGATACAGGGTTACAGTATTTT. It encodes CASSDTGLQYF. The J gene is TRBJ2-3, the V gene TRBV2, with D possibly matching TRBD1 (6 bases). V lost 3 bases to trimming and J lost 12 bases, with 10 bases between them. CDR3 size: 11 residues. Germline CDR1 is SNHLY and CDR2 is FYNNEI.

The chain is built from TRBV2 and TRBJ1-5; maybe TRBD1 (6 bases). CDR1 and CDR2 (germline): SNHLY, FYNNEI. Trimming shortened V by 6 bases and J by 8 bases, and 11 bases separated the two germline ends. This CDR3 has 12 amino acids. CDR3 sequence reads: CASRQGVEPQHF. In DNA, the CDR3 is TGTGCCAGCAGACAGGGCGTGGAGCCCCAGCATTTT.

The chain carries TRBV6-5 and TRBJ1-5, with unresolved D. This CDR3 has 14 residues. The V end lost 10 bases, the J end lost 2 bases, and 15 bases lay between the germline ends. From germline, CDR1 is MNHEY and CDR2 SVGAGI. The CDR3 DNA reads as TGTGCCACCGAGACGGGGAGTGGCAATCAGCCCCAGCATTTT. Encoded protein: CATETGSGNQPQHF.

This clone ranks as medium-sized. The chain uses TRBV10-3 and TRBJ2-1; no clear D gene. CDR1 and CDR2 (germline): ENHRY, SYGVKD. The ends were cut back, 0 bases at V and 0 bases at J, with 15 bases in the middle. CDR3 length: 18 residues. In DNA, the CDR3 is TGTGCCATCAGTGAGTCGATGAATAAGGCGGTCTCCTACAATGAGCAGTTCTTC. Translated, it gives CAISESMNKAVSYNEQFF.

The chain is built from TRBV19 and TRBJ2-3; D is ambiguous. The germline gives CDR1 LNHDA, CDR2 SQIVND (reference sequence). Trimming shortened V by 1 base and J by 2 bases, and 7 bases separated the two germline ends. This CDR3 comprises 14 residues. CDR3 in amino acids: CASSIGPNTDTQYF. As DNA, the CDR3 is TGTGCCAGTAGTATAGGACCGAACACAGATACGCAGTATTTT.

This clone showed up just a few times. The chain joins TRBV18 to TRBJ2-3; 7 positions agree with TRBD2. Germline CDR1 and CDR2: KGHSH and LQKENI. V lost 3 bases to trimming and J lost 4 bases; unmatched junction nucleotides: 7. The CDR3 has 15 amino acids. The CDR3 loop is CASSPTGGSPDTQYF. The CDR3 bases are TGTGCCAGCTCACCGACTGGCGGGAGCCCAGATACGCAGTATTTT. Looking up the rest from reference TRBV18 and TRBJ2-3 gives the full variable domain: NAGVMQNPRHLVRRRGQEARLRCSPMKGHSHVYWYRQLPEEGLKFMVYLQKENIIDESGMPKERFSAEFPKEGPSILRIQQVVRGDSAAYFCASSPTGGSPDTQYFGPGTRLTVL.

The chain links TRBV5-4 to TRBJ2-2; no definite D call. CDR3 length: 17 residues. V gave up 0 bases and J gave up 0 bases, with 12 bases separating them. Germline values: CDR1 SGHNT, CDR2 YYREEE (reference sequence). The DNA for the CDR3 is TGTGCCAGCAGCTTGGCCCTGGGTTCCGCGAACACCGGGGAGCTGTTTTTT. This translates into CASSLALGSANTGELFF. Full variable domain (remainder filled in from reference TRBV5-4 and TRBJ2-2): ETGVTQSPTHLIKTRGQQVTLRCSSQSGHNTVSWYQQALGQGPQFIFQYYREEENGRGNFPPRFSGLQFPNYSSELNVNALELDDSALYLCASSLALGSANTGELFFGEGSRLTVL.

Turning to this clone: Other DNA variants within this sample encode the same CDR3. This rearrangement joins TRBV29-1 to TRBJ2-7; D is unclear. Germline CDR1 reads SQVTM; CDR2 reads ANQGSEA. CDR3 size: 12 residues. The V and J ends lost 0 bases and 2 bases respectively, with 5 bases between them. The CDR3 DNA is TGCAGCGTTGAAGACGGAACCTACGAGCAGTACTTC. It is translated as CSVEDGTYEQYF.

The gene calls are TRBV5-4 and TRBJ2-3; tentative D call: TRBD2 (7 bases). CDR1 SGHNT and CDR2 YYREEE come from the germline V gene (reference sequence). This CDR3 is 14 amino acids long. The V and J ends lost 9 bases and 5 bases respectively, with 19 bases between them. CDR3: CAISAGAGRDTQYF. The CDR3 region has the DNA TGTGCCATTAGTGCGGGGGCCGGGCGAGATACGCAGTATTTT.

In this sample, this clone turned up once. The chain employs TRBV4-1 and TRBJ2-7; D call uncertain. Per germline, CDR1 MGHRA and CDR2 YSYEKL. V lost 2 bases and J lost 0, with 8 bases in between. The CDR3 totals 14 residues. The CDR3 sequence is CASSQPRFSYEQYF. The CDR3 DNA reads TGCGCCAGCAGCCAACCCAGGTTCTCCTACGAGCAGTACTTC.

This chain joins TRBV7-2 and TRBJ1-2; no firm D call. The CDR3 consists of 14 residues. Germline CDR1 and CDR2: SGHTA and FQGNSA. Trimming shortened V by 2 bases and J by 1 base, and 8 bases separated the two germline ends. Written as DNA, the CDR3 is TGTGCCAGCAGCTTACACAGACTTAACTATGGCTACACCTTC. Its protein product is CASSLHRLNYGYTF.

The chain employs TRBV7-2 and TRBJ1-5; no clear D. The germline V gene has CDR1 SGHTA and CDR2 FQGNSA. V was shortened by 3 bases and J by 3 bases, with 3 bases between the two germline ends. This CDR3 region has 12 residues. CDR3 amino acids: CASSLNNQPQHF. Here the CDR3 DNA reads TGTGCCAGCAGCTTGAACAATCAGCCCCAGCATTTT. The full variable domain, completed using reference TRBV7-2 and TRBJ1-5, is GAGVSQSPSNKVTEKGKDVELRCDPISGHTALYWYRQSLGQGLEFLIYFQGNSAPDKSGLPSDRFSAERTGGSVSTLTIQRTQQEDSAVYLCASSLNNQPQHFGDGTRLSIL.

The CDR3 nucleotides read TGCGCCAGCAGCCGCAGACTAGTGGGGAACACCGGGGAGCTGTTTTTT. Translated, it gives CASSRRLVGNTGELFF. The chain is built from TRBV4-1 and TRBJ2-2, with D possibly TRBD2 on 6 matching bases. Germline assignment: CDR1 MGHRA and CDR2 YSYEKL. The V end lost 4 bases, the J end lost 1 base, and 13 bases lay between the germline ends. The CDR3 sequence is 16 residues long.

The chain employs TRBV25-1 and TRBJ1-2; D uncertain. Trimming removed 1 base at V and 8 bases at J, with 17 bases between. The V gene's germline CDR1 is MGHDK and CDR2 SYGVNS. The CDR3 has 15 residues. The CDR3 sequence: CASSEFSTHGFGYTF. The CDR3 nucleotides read TGTGCCAGCAGTGAATTCTCGACTCATGGCTTCGGCTACACCTTC.

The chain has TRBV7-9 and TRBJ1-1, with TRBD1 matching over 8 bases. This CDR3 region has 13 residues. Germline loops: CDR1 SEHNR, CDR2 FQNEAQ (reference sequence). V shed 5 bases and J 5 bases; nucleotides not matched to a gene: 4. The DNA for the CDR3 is TGTGCCAGCAGCCCGCAGGGGGCTACTGAAGCTTTCTTT. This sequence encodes CASSPQGATEAFF.

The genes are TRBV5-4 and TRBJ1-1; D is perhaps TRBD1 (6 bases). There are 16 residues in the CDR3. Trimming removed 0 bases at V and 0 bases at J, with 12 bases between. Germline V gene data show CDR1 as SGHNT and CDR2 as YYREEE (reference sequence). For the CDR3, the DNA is TGTGCCAGCAGCTTGGAATTGAGGGGGATGAACACTGAAGCTTTCTTT. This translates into CASSLELRGMNTEAFF.